The 31 T cell receptor beta chains given below trace back to one sample, sequenced in a study of blood T cell repertoires in COVID-19. The assay was immunoSEQ multiplex PCR, and TCRdb's table has in-frame clones only and misses some. The table shows more than 95,000 clones, with around 86% occurring only once. The specimen sequenced was peripheral blood. Receptors were obtained from a man older than 75 with active or convalescent COVID-19.

The rearrangement uses TRBV18 and TRBJ1-1; D remains unclear. CDR3 length equals 13 residues. V lost 3 bases to trimming and J lost 4 bases, with 9 bases between them. The germline CDR1 and CDR2 sequences are KGHSH and LQKENI. CDR3 loop: CASSPGPGTEAFF. Here the CDR3 DNA reads TGTGCCAGCTCACCCGGCCCAGGCACTGAAGCTTTCTTT. Full variable domain (outside the CDR3, taken from reference TRBV18 and TRBJ1-1): NAGVMQNPRHLVRRRGQEARLRCSPMKGHSHVYWYRQLPEEGLKFMVYLQKENIIDESGMPKERFSAEFPKEGPSILRIQQVVRGDSAAYFCASSPGPGTEAFFGQGTRLTVV.

V usage is TRBV7-3 and J usage is TRBJ1-5; 7 nucleotides match TRBD1. CDR1 is SGHTA, CDR2 FQGTGA, per germline. The V gene end was trimmed by 6 bases and the J gene end by 2 bases; junction bases not matched to a gene: 4. This CDR3 is 14 amino acids long. This chain's CDR3 is CASRPDRGNQPQHF. CDR3 DNA: TGTGCCAGCAGACCCGACAGGGGCAATCAGCCCCAGCATTTT.

This chain joins TRBV11-2 and TRBJ2-2; no clear D. The CDR3 spans 15 residues. V was cut by 0 bases and J by 3 bases, with 8 bases left in between. Germline CDR1 and CDR2: SGHAT and FQNNGV. The CDR3 sequence: CASSLEPSDTGELFF. The DNA for the CDR3 is TGTGCCAGCAGCTTAGAACCTAGTGACACCGGGGAGCTGTTTTTT. The full variable domain, its missing parts supplied by reference TRBV11-2 and TRBJ2-2, is EAGVAQSPRYKIIEKRQSVAFWCNPISGHATLYWYQQILGQGPKLLIQFQNNGVVDDSQLPKDRFSAERLKGVDSTLKIQPAKLEDSAVYLCASSLEPSDTGELFFGEGSRLTVL.

The rearrangement joins TRBV3-1 (or the pseudogene TRBV3-2) to TRBJ1-2, with TRBD1 as a possible D gene (6 bases). Per germline, CDR1 LGHDT and CDR2 YNNKEL (reference sequence). V lost 0 bases to trimming and J lost 8 bases, with 16 bases between them. CDR3 length: 15 residues. In DNA form, the CDR3 reads TGTGCCAGCAGCCAAGATCTGGCGGGGGCAAAGGGCTACACCTTC. Protein: CASSQDLAGAKGYTF.

The chain couples TRBV7-3 to TRBJ2-2; 7 nucleotides match TRBD2. Germline values: CDR1 SGHTA, CDR2 FQGTGA. Unmatched junction bases numbered 4, after V lost 5 bases and J lost 7 bases. The CDR3 is 13 residues long. CDR3 protein: CASSPWGGGELFF. The CDR3 DNA is TGTGCCAGCAGCCCTTGGGGGGGCGGGGAGCTGTTTTTT.

This clone was observed at least ten times. The chain is built from TRBV15 and TRBJ1-6; no firm D call. Germline loops: CDR1 LNHNV, CDR2 YYDKDF (reference sequence). This CDR3 region has 13 residues. V was shortened by 5 bases and J by 7 bases, with 9 bases between the two germline ends. The CDR3 DNA sequence: TGTGCCACCAGCGAACAGAGAAATTCACCCCTCCACTTT. Its protein product is CATSEQRNSPLHF.

This sequence joins TRBV4-2 and TRBJ1-4, with TRBD1 identical over 10 bases. This CDR3 has 18 residues. The germline CDR1 and CDR2 sequences are LGHNA and YNFKEQ. Trimming at V came to 0 bases and at J to 11 bases, leaving 15 bases not matched to a gene. For the CDR3, the DNA is TGTGCCAGCAGCCAAGATGGGGGACCGGGACAGGGGTTGAGGAAACTGTTTTTT. Amino acid sequence: CASSQDGGPGQGLRKLFF.

The rearrangement uses TRBV4-2 and TRBJ1-1; D unclear. The germline CDR1 and CDR2 sequences are LGHNA and YNFKEQ. The CDR3 is made up of 13 amino acids. Trimming removed 3 bases from V and 3 bases from J, with 8 bases in between. This chain's CDR3 is CASSQSRYTEAFF. The CDR3 DNA sequence: TGTGCCAGCAGCCAGTCCCGTTACACTGAAGCTTTCTTT.

This CDR3 reads CASNDGAGVYNEQFF. CDR3 coding DNA: TGTGCCAGTAACGATGGGGCGGGGGTCTATAATGAGCAGTTCTTC. J is TRBJ2-1 and V is TRBV19; TRBD2 matches at 7 bases. V shed 7 bases, J shed 7 bases, and the junction held 13 bases outside the gene matches. Germline-derived CDR1 and CDR2 are LNHDA and SQIVND (reference sequence). The length of the CDR3 is 15 residues.

The chain carries TRBV27 and TRBJ2-5; D is unresolved. Germline lookup yields CDR1 MNHEY and CDR2 SMNVEV (reference sequence). This CDR3 has 15 amino acids. V dropped 1 base and J dropped 5 bases, with 14 bases sitting between them. CDR3 in amino acids: CASSLYQASSETQYF. CDR3 sequence (DNA): TGTGCCAGCAGTTTATATCAGGCATCCTCGGAGACCCAGTACTTC.

This clone was detected a few times. The V and J genes are TRBV5-4 and TRBJ1-2; the D gene is possibly TRBD1 (6 bases). This CDR3 has 14 residues. V lost 4 bases, J lost 4 bases, and 14 bases lay in between. Germline CDR1 is SGHNT and CDR2 is YYREEE (reference sequence). The CDR3 DNA reads TGTGCCAGCAGCCCAACAGGGTCCGGCTATGGCTACACCTTC. This translates into CASSPTGSGYGYTF.

The chain employs TRBV12-5 and TRBJ2-2; 14 nucleotides line up with TRBD2. Germline V lookup: CDR1 LGHNT, CDR2 FRNRAP. V trimming: 6 bases; J trimming: 8 bases; junction bases outside the gene matches: 5. The CDR3 has 15 amino acids. The chain's CDR3 is CASGGTSGSGGELFF. CDR3 DNA: TGTGCTAGTGGGGGGACTAGCGGGAGCGGTGGGGAGCTGTTTTTT.

The chain employs TRBV4-2 and TRBJ1-1; D is unresolved. Germline V CDR1 and CDR2: LGHNA, YNFKEQ. The CDR3 length is 14 residues. V was pared by 1 base and J by 0 bases, with 6 bases between. The CDR3 DNA is TGTGCCAGCAGCCAAGGTCAGGTGAACACTGAAGCTTTCTTT. As protein: CASSQGQVNTEAFF.

A few counts support this clone. The chain is built from TRBV12-3 or TRBV12-4 and TRBJ1-2; perhaps TRBD1 as D (6 bases). CDR3 length: 12 residues. Between the trimmed V and J ends, which lost 6 bases and 9 bases, there was a span of 14 bases. CDR3 amino acids: CASRATGIRYTF. The CDR3 DNA follows: TGTGCCAGCAGGGCTACAGGGATTCGCTACACCTTC.

The chain is built from TRBV12-3 or TRBV12-4 and TRBJ2-7; D is unclear. This CDR3 has 13 residues. The ends were cut back, 3 bases at V and 0 bases at J, with 6 bases in the middle. This CDR3 is CASSFGNSYEQYF. CDR3 nucleotide sequence: TGTGCCAGCAGTTTCGGTAACTCCTACGAGCAGTACTTC.

V and J are TRBV19 and TRBJ1-6; 9 nucleotides match TRBD1. CDR3 length: 16 residues. Germline CDR1 reads LNHDA; CDR2 reads SQIVND (reference sequence). J gave up 4 bases and V 3 bases, and 4 bases lay outside the gene matches. This chain's CDR3 is CASSMGQGSYNSPLHF. CDR3 in DNA: TGTGCCAGTAGTATGGGACAGGGATCGTATAATTCACCCCTCCACTTT.

The gene calls are TRBV7-3 and TRBJ2-7; 8 bases agree with TRBD2. Germline trimming cut 5 bases from V and 3 bases from J; bases unmatched to any gene: 9. The CDR3 sequence is 15 residues long. Germline V lookup: CDR1 SGHTA, CDR2 FQGTGA. The CDR3 loop is CASSPLPGTSYEQYF. The CDR3 bases are TGTGCCAGCAGCCCGCTCCCCGGGACTAGCTACGAGCAGTACTTC.

The chain joins TRBV3-1 (or the pseudogene TRBV3-2) to TRBJ1-2; D ambiguous. Germline CDR1 is LGHDT and CDR2 is YNNKEL (reference sequence). V was cut by 3 bases and J by 1 base, with 9 bases left in between. The CDR3 spans 14 residues. The CDR3 protein is CASSHFRDNYGYTF. CDR3 in DNA: TGTGCCAGCAGCCACTTTCGGGATAACTATGGCTACACCTTC.

There are a few counts of this clone. The chain couples TRBV2 to TRBJ1-6; tentative D call: TRBD1 (5 bases). The V gene lost 6 bases and the J gene lost 10 bases, with 10 bases spanning the gap. Germline values: CDR1 SNHLY, CDR2 FYNNEI. This CDR3 is 12 amino acids long. The CDR3: CASSDSYSPLHF. In DNA, the CDR3 is TGTGCCAGCAGCGACAGCTACTCACCCCTCCACTTT.

This clone was picked up one time. This chain links TRBV15 with TRBJ2-1; 8 nucleotides match TRBD2. J lost 6 bases, V lost 2 bases, and 9 bases had no gene match. CDR3 size: 16 residues. Germline lookup yields CDR1 LNHNV and CDR2 YYDKDF (reference sequence). The CDR3 sequence: CATSRRLWTSSNEQFF. Written as DNA, the CDR3 is TGTGCCACCAGCAGACGCCTTTGGACTAGCAGCAATGAGCAGTTCTTC.

The rearrangement uses TRBV5-1 and TRBJ2-5; 14 bases fit TRBD2. CDR3 length: 16 residues. The V and J ends lost 4 bases and 4 bases, in that order; junction bases with no gene match: 6. Germline V gene sequence: CDR1 SGHRS, CDR2 YFSETQ. The CDR3 sequence: CASSPGTSGRLETQYF. CDR3 DNA: TGCGCCAGCAGCCCGGGGACTAGCGGGAGATTAGAGACCCAGTACTTC.

V is TRBV10-2 and J is TRBJ1-1; D not certain. Germline assignment: CDR1 WSHSY and CDR2 SAAADI. With 7 bases removed from V and 1 base from J, the gap between germline ends came to 7 bases. The CDR3 contains 12 residues. CDR3 loop: CASNRGNTEAFF. As DNA, the CDR3 is TGCGCCAGCAACCGGGGGAACACTGAAGCTTTCTTT.

CDR3: CASRAASDTQYF. The CDR3 nucleotides are TGTGCCAGCAGGGCGGCCAGCGATACGCAGTATTTT. The chain joins TRBV12-3 or TRBV12-4 to TRBJ2-3, with D hard to call. The CDR3 totals 12 residues. V dropped 6 bases and J dropped 6 bases, with 10 bases sitting between them.

The genes are TRBV6-5 and TRBJ1-6, with a weak D call TRBD1 (5 bases). Germline CDR1 MNHEY, CDR2 SVGAGI. The CDR3 runs 13 residues. Deletions cut 7 bases from V and 6 bases from J, with 10 bases between. The CDR3 sequence is CASKRTSNSPLHF. The CDR3 DNA follows: TGTGCCAGCAAGAGGACATCTAATTCACCCCTCCACTTT.

The chain couples TRBV6-5 to TRBJ2-7; D might be TRBD1 (6 bases). Trimming stripped 8 bases from V and 3 bases from J, with 8 bases between. Per germline, CDR1 MNHEY and CDR2 SVGAGI. The CDR3 spans 11 residues. DNA for the CDR3: TGTGCCAGCGACAGGTACTACGAGCAGTACTTC. Protein: CASDRYYEQYF.

This chain joins TRBV24-1 and TRBJ2-2, with D possibly TRBD2 on 5 matching bases. CDR3 length equals 11 residues. Per germline, CDR1 KGHDR and CDR2 SFDVKD. Between the trimmed V and J ends, which lost 9 bases and 8 bases, there was a span of 9 bases. CDR3 sequence (DNA): TGTGCCACCGAGGGTTTGGGGGAGCTGTTTTTT. Translated: CATEGLGELFF.

The chain joins TRBV21-1 to TRBJ1-5; the DNA was not used to check the table's D call, TRBD1. TRBV21-1 is described as a pseudogene. The CDR3 has 9 residues. CDR3 sequence (DNA): TGTGCCAGGGCTCAGCCCCAGCATTTT. Its protein is CARAQPQHF.

This clone appeared a single time. The CDR3 region is CASSMYTLDTQYF. CDR3 nucleotides: TGTGCCAGTAGTATGTATACTCTAGATACGCAGTATTTT. The chain joins TRBV19 to TRBJ2-3; D is undetermined. Germline V CDR1 and CDR2: LNHDA, SQIVND (reference sequence). Deletions cut 3 bases from V and 5 bases from J, with 9 bases between. This CDR3 contains 13 residues.

This clone was found a few times. The genes are TRBV24-1 and TRBJ1-2; 7 nucleotides align to TRBD1. The CDR3 has 15 residues. The V gene end was trimmed by 2 bases and the J gene end by 5 bases; junction bases not matched to a gene: 7. Germline CDR1 is KGHDR and CDR2 is SFDVKD. In nucleotides, the CDR3 is TGTGCCACCAGTGATTCGGGACAGAATCTGTATGGCTACACCTTC. Translation gives CATSDSGQNLYGYTF.

V gene TRBV15 combines with J gene TRBJ2-1; tentative D call: TRBD2 (6 bases). Between the trimmed V and J ends, which lost 11 bases and 0 bases, there was a span of 14 bases. This CDR3 spans 14 amino acids. Germline V gene data show CDR1 as LNHNV and CDR2 as YYDKDF (reference sequence). This chain's CDR3 is CASGKRASYNEQFF. The CDR3 DNA sequence: TGTGCCTCGGGAAAGCGGGCCTCCTACAATGAGCAGTTCTTC.

The gene calls are TRBV2 and TRBJ1-6; D remains unclear. Between the trimmed V and J ends, which lost 6 bases and 7 bases, there was a span of 16 bases. Germline V gene lookup returns CDR1 SNHLY and CDR2 FYNNEI. This CDR3 spans 15 amino acids. CDR3 sequence: CASRIPEQRNSPLHF. The CDR3 DNA follows: TGTGCCAGCAGGATCCCGGAACAGAGAAATTCACCCCTCCACTTT.